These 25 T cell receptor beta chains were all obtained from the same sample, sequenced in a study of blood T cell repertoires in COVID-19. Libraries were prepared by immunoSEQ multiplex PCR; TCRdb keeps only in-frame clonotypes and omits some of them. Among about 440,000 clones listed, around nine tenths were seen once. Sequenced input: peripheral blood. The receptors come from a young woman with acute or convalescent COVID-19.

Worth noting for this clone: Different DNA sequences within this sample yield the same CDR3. CDR3 protein: CASSQDRGNQPQHF. The CDR3 DNA reads TGTGCCAGCAGTCAGGACAGAGGCAATCAGCCCCAGCATTTT. The chain combines TRBV2 with TRBJ1-5, with D perhaps matching TRBD1 (6 bases). The V and J ends lost 5 bases and 2 bases respectively, with 10 bases between them. This CDR3 has 14 residues. Looked up from germline, CDR1 is SNHLY and CDR2 is FYNNEI.

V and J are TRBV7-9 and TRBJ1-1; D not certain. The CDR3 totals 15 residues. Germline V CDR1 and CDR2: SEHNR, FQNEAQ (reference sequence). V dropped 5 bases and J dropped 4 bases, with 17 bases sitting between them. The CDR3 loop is CASSPLTTFSTEAFF. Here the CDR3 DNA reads TGTGCCAGCAGCCCGCTAACGACATTTAGCACTGAAGCTTTCTTT.

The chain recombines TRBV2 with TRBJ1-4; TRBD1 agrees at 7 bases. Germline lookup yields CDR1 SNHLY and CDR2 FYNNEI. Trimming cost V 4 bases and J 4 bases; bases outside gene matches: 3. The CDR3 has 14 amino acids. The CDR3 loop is CASSGDSFNEKLFF. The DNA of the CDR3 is TGTGCCAGCAGTGGGGACAGCTTTAATGAAAAACTGTTTTTT.

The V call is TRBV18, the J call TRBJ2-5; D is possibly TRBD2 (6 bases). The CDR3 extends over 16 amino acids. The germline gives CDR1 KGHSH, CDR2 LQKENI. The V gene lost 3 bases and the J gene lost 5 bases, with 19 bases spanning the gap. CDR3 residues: CASSPLRGGGKETQYF. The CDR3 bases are TGTGCCAGCTCACCCTTACGAGGTGGGGGGAAGGAGACCCAGTACTTC.

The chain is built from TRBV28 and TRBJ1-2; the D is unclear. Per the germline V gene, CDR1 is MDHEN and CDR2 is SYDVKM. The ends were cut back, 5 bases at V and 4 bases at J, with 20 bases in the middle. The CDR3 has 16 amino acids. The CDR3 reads CASSTQTLVEIYGYTF. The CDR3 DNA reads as TGTGCCAGCAGTACCCAGACTCTGGTTGAGATCTATGGCTACACCTTC.

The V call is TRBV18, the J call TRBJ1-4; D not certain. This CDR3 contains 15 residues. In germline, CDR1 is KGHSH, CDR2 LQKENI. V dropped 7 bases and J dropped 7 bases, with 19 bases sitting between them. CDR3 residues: CASYAQAGGGEKLFF. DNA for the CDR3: TGTGCCAGCTACGCCCAGGCCGGAGGAGGTGAAAAACTGTTTTTT.

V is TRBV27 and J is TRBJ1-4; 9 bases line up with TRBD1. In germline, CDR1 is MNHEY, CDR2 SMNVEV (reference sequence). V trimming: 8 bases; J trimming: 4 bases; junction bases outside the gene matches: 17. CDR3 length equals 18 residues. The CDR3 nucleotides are TGTGCCAGCGGATTGGTGCCGTTGGGACAGGGCGATAATGAAAAACTGTTTTTT. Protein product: CASGLVPLGQGDNEKLFF.

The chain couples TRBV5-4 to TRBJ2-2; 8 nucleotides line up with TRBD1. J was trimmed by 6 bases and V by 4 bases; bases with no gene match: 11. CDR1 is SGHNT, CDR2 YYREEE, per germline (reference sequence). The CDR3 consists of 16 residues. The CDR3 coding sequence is TGTGCCAGCAGCAAGGAGGGACAGGTCCAGCCCGGGGAGCTGTTTTTT. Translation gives CASSKEGQVQPGELFF.

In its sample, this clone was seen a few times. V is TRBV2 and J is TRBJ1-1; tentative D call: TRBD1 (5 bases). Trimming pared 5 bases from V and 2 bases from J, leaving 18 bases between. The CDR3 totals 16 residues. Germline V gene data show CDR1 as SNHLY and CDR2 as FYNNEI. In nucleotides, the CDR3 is TGTGCCAGCAGTACCACCCGACAGCACTTTAACACTGAAGCTTTCTTT. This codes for CASSTTRQHFNTEAFF. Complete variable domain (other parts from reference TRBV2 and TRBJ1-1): EPEVTQTPSHQVTQMGQEVILRCVPISNHLYFYWYRQILGQKVEFLVSFYNNEISEKSEIFDDQFSVERPDGSNFTLKIRSTKLEDSAMYFCASSTTRQHFNTEAFFGQGTRLTVV.

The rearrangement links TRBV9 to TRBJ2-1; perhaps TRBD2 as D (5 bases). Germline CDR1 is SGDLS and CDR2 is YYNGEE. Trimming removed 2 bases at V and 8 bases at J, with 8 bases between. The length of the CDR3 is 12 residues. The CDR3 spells CASSVRSDEQFF. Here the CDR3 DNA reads TGTGCCAGCAGCGTGCGTAGCGATGAGCAGTTCTTC.

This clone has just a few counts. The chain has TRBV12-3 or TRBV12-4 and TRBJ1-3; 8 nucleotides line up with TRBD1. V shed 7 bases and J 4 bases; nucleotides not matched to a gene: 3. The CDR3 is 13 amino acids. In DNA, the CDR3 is TGTGCCAGCACTGCAGGGGGCGGAAACACCATATATTTT. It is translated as CASTAGGGNTIYF.

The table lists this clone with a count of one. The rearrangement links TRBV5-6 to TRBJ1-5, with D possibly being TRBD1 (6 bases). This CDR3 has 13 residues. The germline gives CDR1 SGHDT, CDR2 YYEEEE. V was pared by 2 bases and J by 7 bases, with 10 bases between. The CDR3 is CASSLGTLQPQHF. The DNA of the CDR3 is TGTGCCAGCAGCTTAGGGACACTCCAGCCCCAGCATTTT.

CDR3 loop: CASIRGWVNTEAFF. In DNA form, the CDR3 reads TGTGCCAGTATCAGGGGTTGGGTGAACACTGAAGCTTTCTTT. This chain uses TRBV28 with TRBJ1-1; tentatively, D is TRBD1 (6 bases). Germline values: CDR1 MDHEN, CDR2 SYDVKM. This CDR3 is 14 amino acids long. The germline V and J ends were trimmed by 9 bases and 0 bases, with 14 bases remaining between them.

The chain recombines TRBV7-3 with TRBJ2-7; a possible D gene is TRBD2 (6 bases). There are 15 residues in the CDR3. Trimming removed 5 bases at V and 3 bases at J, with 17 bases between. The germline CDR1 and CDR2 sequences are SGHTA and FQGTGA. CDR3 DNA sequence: TGTGCCAGCAGCCTAATGCCCGGCGGGATCTACGAGCAGTACTTC. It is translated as CASSLMPGGIYEQYF.

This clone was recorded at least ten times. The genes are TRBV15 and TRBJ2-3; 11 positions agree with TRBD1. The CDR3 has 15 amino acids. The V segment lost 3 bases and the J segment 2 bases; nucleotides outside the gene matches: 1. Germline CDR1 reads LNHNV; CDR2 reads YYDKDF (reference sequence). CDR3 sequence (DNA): TGTGCCACCAGCAGGGGACAGGGGGTCACAGATACGCAGTATTTT. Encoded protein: CATSRGQGVTDTQYF.

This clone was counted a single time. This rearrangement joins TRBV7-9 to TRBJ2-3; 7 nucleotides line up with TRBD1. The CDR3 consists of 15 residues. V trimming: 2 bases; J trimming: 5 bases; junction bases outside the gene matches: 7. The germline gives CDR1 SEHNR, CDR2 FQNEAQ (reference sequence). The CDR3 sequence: CASSLNRGQRDTQYF. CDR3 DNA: TGTGCCAGCAGCTTAAATAGGGGGCAAAGAGATACGCAGTATTTT.

CDR3 in amino acids: CASSLRGGNNQPQHF. The CDR3 DNA follows: TGTGCCAGCAGCCTCAGGGGTGGAAACAATCAGCCCCAGCATTTT. The rearrangement joins TRBV6-5 to TRBJ1-5; TRBD1 is a possible D gene (6 bases). Germline values: CDR1 MNHEY, CDR2 SVGAGI. The CDR3 runs to 15 residues. V lost 6 bases to trimming and J lost 3 bases, with 15 bases between them.

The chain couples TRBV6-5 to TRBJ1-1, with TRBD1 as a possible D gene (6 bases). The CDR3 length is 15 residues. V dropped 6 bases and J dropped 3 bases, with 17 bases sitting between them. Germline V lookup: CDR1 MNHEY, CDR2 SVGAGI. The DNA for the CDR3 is TGTGCCAGCAGAAGAAGGGGGGAGGGTTACACTGAAGCTTTCTTT. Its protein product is CASRRRGEGYTEAFF.

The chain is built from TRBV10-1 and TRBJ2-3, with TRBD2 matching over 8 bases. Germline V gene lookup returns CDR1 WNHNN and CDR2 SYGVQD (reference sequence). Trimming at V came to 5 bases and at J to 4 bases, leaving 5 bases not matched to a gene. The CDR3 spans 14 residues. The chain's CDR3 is CASSSPGLADTQYF. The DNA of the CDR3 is TGCGCCAGCAGTTCTCCGGGACTAGCAGATACGCAGTATTTT.

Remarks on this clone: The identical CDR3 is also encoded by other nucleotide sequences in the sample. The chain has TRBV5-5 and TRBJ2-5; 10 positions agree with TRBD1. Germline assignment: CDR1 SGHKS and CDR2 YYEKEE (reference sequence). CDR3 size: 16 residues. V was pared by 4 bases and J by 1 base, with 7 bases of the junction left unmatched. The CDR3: CASSLRTGGGQETQYF. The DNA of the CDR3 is TGTGCCAGCAGCCTTAGGACAGGGGGGGGCCAAGAGACCCAGTACTTC.

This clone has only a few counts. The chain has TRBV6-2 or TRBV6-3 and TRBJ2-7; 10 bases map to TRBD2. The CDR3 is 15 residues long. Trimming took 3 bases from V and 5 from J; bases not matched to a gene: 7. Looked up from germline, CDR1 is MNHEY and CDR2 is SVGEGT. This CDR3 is CASSYGSSGGNEQYF. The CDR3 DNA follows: TGTGCCAGCAGTTATGGGTCTAGCGGGGGTAACGAGCAGTACTTC.

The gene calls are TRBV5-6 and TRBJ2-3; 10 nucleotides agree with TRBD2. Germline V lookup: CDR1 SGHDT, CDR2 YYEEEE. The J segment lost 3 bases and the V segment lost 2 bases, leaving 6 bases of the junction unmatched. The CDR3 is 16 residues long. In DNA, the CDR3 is TGTGCCAGCAGCTTAACGTTTAGCGGGGGGACAGATACGCAGTATTTT. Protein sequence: CASSLTFSGGTDTQYF. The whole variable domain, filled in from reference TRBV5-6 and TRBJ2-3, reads DAGVTQSPTHLIKTRGQQVTLRCSPKSGHDTVSWYQQALGQGPQFIFQYYEEEERQRGNFPDRFSGHQFPNYSSELNVNALLLGDSALYLCASSLTFSGGTDTQYFGPGTRLTVL.

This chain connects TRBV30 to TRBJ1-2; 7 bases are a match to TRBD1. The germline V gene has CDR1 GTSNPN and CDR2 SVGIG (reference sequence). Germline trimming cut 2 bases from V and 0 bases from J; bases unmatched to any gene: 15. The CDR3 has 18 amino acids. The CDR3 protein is CAWSPLGDRVGTNYGYTF. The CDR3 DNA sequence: TGTGCCTGGAGTCCCCTGGGGGACAGAGTGGGTACTAACTATGGCTACACCTTC.

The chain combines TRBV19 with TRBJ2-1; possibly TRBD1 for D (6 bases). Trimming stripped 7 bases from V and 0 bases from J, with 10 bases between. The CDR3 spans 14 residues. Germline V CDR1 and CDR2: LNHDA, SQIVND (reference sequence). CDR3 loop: CASTTQGSYNEQFF. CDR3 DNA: TGTGCCAGTACCACACAGGGCTCCTACAATGAGCAGTTCTTC.

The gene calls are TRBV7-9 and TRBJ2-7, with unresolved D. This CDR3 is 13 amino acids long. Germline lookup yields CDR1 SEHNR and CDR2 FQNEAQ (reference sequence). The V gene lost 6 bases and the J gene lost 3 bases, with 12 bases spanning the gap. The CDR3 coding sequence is TGTGCCAGCAGTCAAGACAAGAACTACGAGCAGTACTTC. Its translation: CASSQDKNYEQYF.